This T cell receptor (beta chain) was captured in a study of early T cells in non-severe SARS-CoV-2 infection (dated by TCRdb to the early 2020s). General notes on the study: Bulk RNA from unsorted whole blood was used for TCR sequencing, so alpha and beta chains could not be paired.

Worth noting for this clonotype: What antigen it recognizes has not been identified. The sample holds no much larger clone one base away, and base qualities are not on file.

The CDR3 starts with the cysteine, ends with the phenylalanine, and has 13 residues. Kept here is only the CDR3 DNA, which spans 39 bases and is read in frame from base 1. According to the germline V gene, CDR1 reads SGHRS and CDR2 reads YFSETQ. V is trimmed back by 5 bases and J by 7 bases, and the junction contains 8 bases that no gene match accounts for. Broad study findings and their caveats: Matching against VDJdb was skewed toward anti-spike CD8 responses, likely underestimated virus-specific expansions, and missed private and CD4 specificities.

The library was obtained by 5' RACE. Sequenced on a NextSeq 500. To correct for sequencing error and PCR bias, the TCR library protocol tagged individual cDNA molecules with unique molecular identifiers. TCR alpha and beta chains were both sequenced, and the abundances of alpha and beta sequences in each sample were closely correlated with each other. Processing in the source paper ran as follows. V gene, J gene and CDR3 annotation of TCR sequences was performed with Decombinator V4. Expanded TCRs were defined as changing significantly between any two time points under a Poisson model with p below 0.0001. TCR abundances were normalised to the total number of TCRs sequenced per sample and were expressed as counts per million. TRAV1-2 paired with TRAJ12, TRAJ20 or TRAJ33 defined MAIT TCRs, while TRAV10 paired with TRAJ18 defined iNKT TCRs. VDJdb, accessed on 1 November 2021, was searched for TCRs annotated for CMV, EBV and SARS-CoV-2, and TCRs annotated for more than one antigen were excluded. The raw public reads went through TCRdb reprocessing: fastp at Q25, MiXCR clone calling, in-frame beta chains kept. CDR3 protein sequences are deduplicated, and each keeps its most common genes and DNA. The V and J calls and clone size are TCRdb's, not the authors'. For this sample there are 55,000 to 65,000 distinct CDR3 sequences; about 15% appear just once. Clones ranked in the top ten supply 4.1% of the sample.

This was a case-control study nested in a cohort of healthcare workers in London, UK, who had nasopharyngeal swab PCR tests and blood samples taken every week. Healthcare workers were recruited between 23 and 31 March 2020, during the week of the UK lockdown, and were followed weekly for up to about 15 weeks. The sequence links TRBV5-1 to TRBJ2-7; 8 nucleotides in the junction match TRBD2. The clonotype originates from an adult who was a healthcare worker with PCR-confirmed SARS-CoV-2 infection or an uninfected control (not recorded which). Specimen: whole blood, collected at baseline. The DNA sequence is as follows: TGCGCCAGCAGTGAAGAGGGACTAGAGGAGCAGTACTTC. The encoded protein is CASSEEGLEEQYF.